The 20 T cell receptor beta chains below were found in one sample sequenced in a study of identical twins. TCRdb re-called the 5' RACE reads with MiXCR, one entry per CDR3 protein. The sample lists about 1.7 million distinct CDR3 sequences; about 31% were seen once. Sequencing input: cord blood. These receptors originate from a newborn girl in good health.

This clonotype has only a few counts. The genes are TRBV20-1 and TRBJ1-1; 8 bases match TRBD1. The V gene end was trimmed by 6 bases and the J gene end by 9 bases; junction bases not matched to a gene: 12. Germline V gives CDR1 DFQATT, CDR2 SNEGSKA (reference sequence). The CDR3 runs 13 residues. The CDR3 sequence: CSAMGTGILQAFF. CDR3 coding DNA: TGCAGTGCCATGGGGACAGGTATCCTTCAAGCTTTCTTT.

On this clonotype: A junction end diverges from the germline sequence, so it may reflect a read error. The chain carries TRBV3-1 and TRBJ1-6; TRBD1 aligns across 7 bases. This CDR3 is 20 amino acids long. Per the germline V gene, CDR1 is LGHDT and CDR2 is YNNKEL (reference sequence). Written as DNA, the CDR3 is TGTGCCAGCAGCCCGGCCCCTCAGACAGGGCCGAGCTCCTATAGTTCACCCCTCCACTTT. Translating gives CASSPAPQTGPSSYSSPLHF.

The chain joins TRBV2 to TRBJ1-4; the D gene is possibly TRBD1 (5 bases). Germline V gives CDR1 SNHLY, CDR2 FYNNEI. The V end was cut by 3 bases, the J end by 8 bases, with 19 bases between. The CDR3 contains 16 residues. The CDR3 bases are TGTGCCAGCAGTGAGGTCGAGAGGGGTTTTGCAGAAAAACTGTTTTTT. Protein product: CASSEVERGFAEKLFF.

The chain is built from TRBV25-1 and TRBJ2-5; D is possibly TRBD2 (6 bases). With the DNA end fitting TRBJ2-7 better, the J assignment may be wrong. CDR3 length: 15 amino acids. The V gene's germline CDR1 is MGHDK and CDR2 SYGVNS. CDR3 sequence reads: CASSDRGSGPYEQYF. The CDR3 region has the DNA TGTGCCAGCAGTGATCGGGGGAGCGGGCCATACGAGCAGTACTTC.

This clonotype was seen only a few times. V usage is TRBV7-2 and J usage is TRBJ2-3, with TRBD2 identical over 8 bases. V was pared by 6 bases and J by 3 bases, with 8 bases of the junction left unmatched. The CDR3 runs 15 residues. Germline lookup yields CDR1 SGHTA and CDR2 FQGNSA. CDR3 in amino acids: CASSAAGDVTDTQYF. In nucleotides, the CDR3 is TGTGCCAGCAGTGCAGCGGGAGATGTGACAGATACGCAGTATTTT.

This rearrangement joins TRBV2 to TRBJ2-1, with 10 bases aligning to TRBD2. V trimming: 2 bases; J trimming: 5 bases; junction bases outside the gene matches: 6. The germline gives CDR1 SNHLY, CDR2 FYNNEI. There are 16 residues in the CDR3. The chain's CDR3 is CASSEYGTSANNEQFF. In DNA form, the CDR3 reads TGTGCCAGCAGTGAATATGGGACTAGCGCCAACAATGAGCAGTTCTTC.

This rearrangement joins TRBV20-1 to TRBJ2-3, with TRBD2 matching 7 bases. CDR3 size: 12 residues. The V gene's germline CDR1 is DFQATT and CDR2 SNEGSKA (reference sequence). Losses at the gene ends were 5 bases for V and 7 bases for J; bases not matched to a gene: 6. CDR3 region: CSAPTAGNTQYF. In DNA, the CDR3 is TGCAGTGCTCCTACAGCGGGGAATACGCAGTATTTT.

The V call is TRBV28, the J call TRBJ2-1; 8 bases are shared with TRBD1. Germline CDR1 is MDHEN and CDR2 is SYDVKM. The CDR3 is made up of 16 amino acids. Unmatched junction bases numbered 6, after V lost 1 base and J lost 4 bases. The chain's CDR3 is CASSLFSGGAYNEQFF. DNA of the CDR3: TGTGCCAGCAGTTTATTTTCAGGGGGCGCGTACAATGAGCAGTTCTTC.

Only a few counts were recorded for this clonotype. CDR3 region: CASSLYRLTVYEQYF. The CDR3 nucleotides are TGTGCCAGCAGCTTATACCGACTAACAGTCTACGAGCAGTACTTC. The chain employs TRBV7-2 and TRBJ2-7; D is possibly TRBD2 (5 bases). The V end lost 2 bases, the J end lost 3 bases, and 14 bases lay between the germline ends. The CDR3 runs 15 residues. Germline CDR1 reads SGHTA; CDR2 reads FQGNSA. Full variable domain (outside the CDR3, taken from reference TRBV7-2 and TRBJ2-7): GAGVSQSPSNKVTEKGKDVELRCDPISGHTALYWYRQSLGQGLEFLIYFQGNSAPDKSGLPSDRFSAERTGGSVSTLTIQRTQQEDSAVYLCASSLYRLTVYEQYFGPGTRLTVT.

This clonotype occurred a few times. The genes are TRBV12-3 or TRBV12-4 and TRBJ2-4; TRBD1 matches 8 bases. The end of the DNA aligns better with TRBJ2-7, so the J call may be wrong. The length of the CDR3 is 13 residues. The DNA of the CDR3 is TGTGCCAGCAGTTGGACAGGGAGGAACGAGCAGTACTTC. As protein: CASSWTGRNEQYF.

The genes are TRBV5-1 and TRBJ2-1; D is possibly TRBD2 (6 bases). CDR3 size: 18 residues. The germline V gene encodes CDR1 SGHRS and CDR2 YFSETQ. Deletions cut 1 base from V and 0 bases from J, with 17 bases between. CDR3 nucleotides: TGCGCCAGCAGCTTGCGACCGATAGCGGTGAGCTCCTACAATGAGCAGTTCTTC. It is translated as CASSLRPIAVSSYNEQFF.

This clonotype occurred many times. The chain combines TRBV29-1 with TRBJ2-7; D call uncertain. The ends were cut back, 4 bases at V and 3 bases at J, with 7 bases in the middle. Germline lookup yields CDR1 SQVTM and CDR2 ANQGSEA. The CDR3 sequence is 11 residues long. CDR3 DNA: TGCAGCGTTGTTCTCTACTACGAGCAGTACTTC. Amino acids: CSVVLYYEQYF.

This clonotype was detected a few times. The V gene is TRBV12-3 or TRBV12-4, the J gene TRBJ2-1, with 7 bases aligning to TRBD1. V lost 4 bases, J lost 5 bases, and 8 bases stayed unmatched. CDR3 size: 15 residues. The CDR3 sequence is CASSSTGQPNNEQFF. In DNA, the CDR3 is TGTGCCAGCAGTTCGACGGGACAGCCTAACAATGAGCAGTTCTTC.

The chain combines TRBV20-1 with TRBJ2-5, with 8 bases aligning to TRBD1. Germline V gives CDR1 DFQATT, CDR2 SNEGSKA (reference sequence). The CDR3 length is 15 residues. The V gene end was trimmed by 1 base and the J gene end by 3 bases; junction bases not matched to a gene: 7. CDR3 sequence: CSARARPDREETQYF. CDR3 nucleotide sequence: TGCAGTGCTAGAGCCCGCCCGGACAGGGAAGAGACCCAGTACTTC.

This clonotype has just a few counts. This chain connects TRBV10-3 to TRBJ1-6; the match to TRBD1 covers 8 bases. V lost 6 bases to trimming and J lost 10 bases; unmatched junction nucleotides: 5. There are 13 residues in the CDR3. Germline V gives CDR1 ENHRY, CDR2 SYGVKD. CDR3 sequence reads: CAIRRTGQSPLHF. The CDR3 DNA reads as TGTGCCATCAGGAGGACAGGGCAGTCACCCCTCCACTTT.

Concerning this clonotype itself: An end of the junction does not agree with germline; a read error may underlie this. The J gene is TRBJ2-7, the V gene TRBV6-5, with 12 bases fitting TRBD1. Germline CDR1 is MNHEY and CDR2 is SVGAGI. The CDR3 is 12 amino acids. CDR3: CPHRDRGREQYF. The CDR3 coding sequence is TGCCCACACCGGGACAGGGGGCGTGAGCAGTACTTC.

The DNA for the CDR3 is TGTGCCAGCAGCTGGAGGGGGGGCTATAATTCACCCCTCCACTTT. It translates to CASSWRGGYNSPLHF. The J gene is TRBJ1-6, the V gene TRBV3-1, with a weak D call TRBD1 (6 bases). The CDR3 consists of 15 residues. V was pared by 5 bases and J by 3 bases, with 11 bases between. Germline assignment: CDR1 LGHDT and CDR2 YNNKEL (reference sequence).

This chain uses TRBV20-1 with TRBJ2-7; 9 positions agree with TRBD2. After removal of 0 bases from V and 3 bases from J, the junction contained 6 bases not matched to a gene. The length of the CDR3 is 15 residues. The germline gives CDR1 DFQATT, CDR2 SNEGSKA (reference sequence). The CDR3 here is CSARDEREENYEQYF. The DNA for the CDR3 is TGCAGTGCTAGAGATGAGCGGGAGGAGAACTACGAGCAGTACTTC.

The V gene is TRBV10-3, the J gene TRBJ1-2; TRBD1 is a possible D gene (6 bases). The CDR3 is 15 amino acids. Germline V gene lookup returns CDR1 ENHRY and CDR2 SYGVKD. The ends were cut back, 0 bases at V and 3 bases at J, with 11 bases in the middle. CDR3 nucleotides: TGTGCCATCAGTGAGTCGACAGGCTCGTACTATGGCTACACCTTC. Its translation: CAISESTGSYYGYTF.

CDR3 coding DNA: TGCGCCAGCAGCTTGGCCCTTGGGGAATATGGCTACACCTTC. It encodes CASSLALGEYGYTF. The chain has TRBV5-1 and TRBJ1-2; D not certain. CDR1 is SGHRS and CDR2 is YFSETQ in the germline V gene. The CDR3 consists of 14 residues. V was cut by 0 bases and J by 5 bases, with 11 bases left in between.